This T cell receptor beta chain is drawn from a study of cytomegalovirus exposure and HLA in healthy donors (dated by TCRdb to 2017 to 2019). Notes on the research overall: An earlier analysis of 587 of the donors reported approximately 290 Gb of sequence data and some 120 million unique TCR beta sequences from 150 million to 200 million T cells. An early release that covered fewer than 800 HLA-typed donors contained approximately 320 gigabases of sequencing data and roughly 84 million unique TCR sequences. Of the 350 to 450 genotyped donors, roughly 76% were placed in the genetic ancestry cluster associated with self-reported Caucasian donors. The study aimed to test whether cataloging public T cell receptors could reveal signatures of past pathogen exposure. The T cell repertoires of 666 subjects were profiled by immunosequencing and related to cytomegalovirus serostatus. Along with the roughly 670-subject first cohort, a separate validation cohort of more than 90 different subjects was used. High-throughput TCR immunosequencing, statistical association of individual TCRs with disease status, and machine learning were combined to predict cytomegalovirus infection status. To study patterns of TCR occurrence, a later analysis re-analyzed previously published TCR beta repertoires from more than 550 donors and added high-resolution HLA genotyping. In the later analysis, no new phenotypic data were used to find candidate immune exposures; instead, reliance was placed on TCR beta sequences and their occurrence across donors. An earlier analysis of some 600 of the donors applied high-throughput TCR beta sequencing to assess whether each TCR beta V gene segment acted as functional or pseudogenic. Donor age, sex, ethnicity and CMV serostatus were compiled together with the repertoire data. Genome-wide SNP genotypes for about 55% of the roughly 670 donors were used in a later genetic analysis, which treated that subset as a discovery cohort. All discovery cohort repertoires had been generated on a single sequencing platform. Both class I and class II loci were covered by HLA typing, at four-digit resolution. The number of donors typed differed by locus, with about 629-630 for A, B, C, DRB1 and DQB1, roughly 550 for DQA1, 600 to 610 for DPA1, and over 400 for DPB1. About 5 DR-DQ haplotypes were handled as single units for association and clustering, since linkage in the cohort was strong. Among a few hundred genotyped donors of the cohort, an average of around 240,000 unique TCR beta nucleotide sequences were sequenced per donor, 15% to 20% of them non-productive.

The cohort consisted of 600 to 700 healthy bone marrow donors. At the time of sampling, every cohort member was nominally healthy, though immune exposures that went unrecorded were likely present. Of the 670 or so cohort members, around 280 had positive CMV serostatus and 352 had negative CMV serostatus, and CMV serostatus was not recorded for the donor. Each donor provided a peripheral blood sample, and peripheral blood mononuclear cells were used for TCR beta sequencing. The Qiagen DNeasy Blood Extraction Kit was used to extract genomic DNA from the blood cell samples. Beyond this particular receptor, the publication reports: The presence/absence analyses assumed that sequencing depth was roughly uniform across donors, and that assumption may not be true. Because the 87-base-pair reads could not distinguish some IMGT-functional V segments, including TRBV6-2 and TRBV6-3, those segments were excluded. According to a later analysis, TCR association rates differed among HLA loci, with DRB1 alleles showing the most associated TCRs and HLA-C alleles showing the fewest. A further reported finding was that TCR beta sequences accurately predicted the HLA-A and HLA-B alleles for most subjects in the first cohort. An earlier analysis of some 590 of the donors showed that most TCR beta V segments appeared in productive rearrangements either about 87% or about 30% of the time, which broadly matched IMGT annotations. A later analysis associated 15,000 to 20,000 TCR beta sequences with specific HLA alleles at a false discovery rate of 0.05. In a later genetic analysis, fewer N-insertions in productive TCRs were reported among donors in an Asian-associated ancestry cluster than the roughly 700-donor mean. Because HLA typing was missing for some donors at each locus, association tests included only the typed subset. It was suggested by the authors that the approach could potentially be generalized to other disease states and immunological phenotypes. The earlier analysis of almost 600 of the donors excluded 15 to 20 rarely observed V segments, including chromosome 9 orphons, because counts were too low. Most TCR sequences were observed very rarely across donors, whereas some public TCRs were present in many individuals. The classifier was reported to diagnose cytomegalovirus status with high specificity and sensitivity in both the original cohort and the validation cohort. A later analysis found that HLA-associated TCR beta chains were more clonally expanded and had lower generation probabilities than equally common non-associated chains. In vitro tests confirmed that a few of the cytomegalovirus-associated TCR beta chains recognize cytomegalovirus antigens. Assigning TCR associations to individual alleles was difficult when HLA alleles, especially DR and DQ, strongly co-occurred. In this cohort, only TCR beta chains were sequenced, and detectable features were limited by the absence of alpha or paired-chain data. A group of highly shared sequence variants was considered likely to be a technical artifact of the sequencing pipeline. Several of the top co-occurrence clusters appeared to be linked to parvovirus B19, influenza, CMV and Epstein-Barr virus, according to a later analysis. Linkage disequilibrium might explain the correlated functional status among segregating V segments, but an unknown experimental factor could not be ruled out. According to a later analysis, most CMV-associated TCR beta chains appeared to be HLA-restricted, and the HLA associations seemed to be driven largely by CMV exposure. An association between a missense DCLRE1C variant and V-gene and J-gene trimming of TCR beta chains was found in a later genetic analysis and replicated in an independent cohort. Immune exposure information for the cohort was limited to CMV serostatus. The study gave a list of about 160 TCR beta chains associated with cytomegalovirus.

Details on this clone: The specificity of this receptor is unknown. No per-base quality is available; no much larger clone lies one base away.

Library construction relied on the immunoSEQ multiplex PCR assay. The multiplex PCR relied on a mix of 60 forward primers for TCR Vbeta segments and 13 reverse primers for TCR Jbeta segments. The CDR3 region of rearranged TCR beta genes was amplified from genomic DNA by a multiplex PCR assay. On the Illumina HiSeq System, the amplified TCR beta libraries were sequenced as 87-base-pair reads. For the original study's pipeline: In a later analysis, around 80 million unique TCR beta chains were counted across the approximately 670 repertoires, and around 11 million of these chains were shared by at least two donors. Raw reads were error-corrected and collapsed into unique sequences with a nearest-neighbor algorithm that merged closely related sequences to remove PCR and sequencing errors. To assign V, D and J gene segments, CDR3 sequences were aligned to IMGT reference sequences. For a sequence to be retained, a match of at least six nucleotides was required to both a V gene segment and a J gene segment. Rearrangements were called productive when the CDR3 lacked stop codons and stayed in frame with V and J; all others were non-productive. Following IMGT convention, CDR3 was defined as the stretch from the second conserved V-encoded cysteine up to the conserved J-encoded phenylalanine. The earlier analysis of about 610 of the donors excluded sequences that lacked an unambiguous match to a single V gene segment. An earlier analysis of approximately 590 of the donors called V segments functional above 56.7% productive rearrangements and segregating when the between-donor standard deviation exceeded 5%. A statistical classification framework was built for diagnosing cytomegalovirus status from the catalog of TCR beta chain sequences. V and J gene assignment, in a later analysis, came from comparing TCR nucleotide sequences with IMGT/GENE-DB human TR gene sequences. A later analysis assigned CDR3 sequences and most-parsimonious VDJ recombination scenarios with the TCRdist pipeline. In a later analysis, each TCR beta chain was defined by its CDR3 amino acid sequence together with its V-gene family, and reads without a unique V-gene family were excluded. A later analysis removed 592 highly shared, low-generation-probability nucleotide sequences to deal with suspected cross-contamination and a sequencing artifact. For each public chain, a later analysis derived a clonal expansion index from normalized ranks of inferred template counts within each repertoire. In a later analysis, generation probabilities were computed using a VDJ recombination model fitted to out-of-frame rearrangements, and the results were checked against IGoR. Hypergeometric tests were used in a later analysis to score TCR-TCR, TCR-HLA and TCR-CMV co-occurrence, with a repertoire-size bias correction applied to the TCR pairs. To estimate false discovery rates, a later analysis permuted the HLA or CMV assignments 20 times. In a later analysis, co-occurring TCRs were grouped using DBSCAN, and TCRdist sequence similarity was added for clustering within HLA-allele-positive subsets. Repertoires with fewer than 30,000 or more than 120,000 public chains were left out of co-occurrence clustering, as were about 5 repertoires with anomalous nucleotide sharing. This immuneACCESS table, as held by TCRdb, lists in-frame sequences with V and J called but not all clones. Of the missing ones, under half trace to an unresolved V gene in checked studies; the others have no known cause. The DNA was the basis for D and trimming; V, J and clone size are from that table. In this sample the table shows about 140,000 clones, about four fifths of which occur a single time. Under 5.5% of the sample comes from the top ten.

From V the trimming removes 8 bases and from J it removes 4 bases, while the gene matches leave 13 bases of the junction unaccounted for. CDR1 and CDR2 are read off the germline V gene as MNHNS and SASEGT. The CDR3 holds 15 amino acids from the cysteine to the phenylalanine. Solely the CDR3 DNA is kept, with 45 bases framed from the first base. Sequenced sample: PBMCs. The chain was built from TRBV6-1 and TRBJ2-7; 8 middle bases align to TRBD1. The clonotype comes from a man younger than 40 in good health. The bases read TGTGCCAGCTTCACCAGGACAGGGCAACCTTACGAGCAGTACTTC. This gives the protein CASFTRTGQPYEQYF.